Shown below are 2 T cell receptor beta chains from a single sample sequenced in a study of shared clonotypes between healthy human individuals. The method was immunoSEQ multiplex PCR; TCRdb's version includes in-frame clones alone and lacks a portion of them. In the table there are 2.5 million or so clones, approximately 90% of which are singletons. The sample comprised naive CD4+ T cells sorted from blood. The subset: CD45RA+ positively selected. The receptors come from a man aged 18 to 29 in good health.

The chain joins TRBV7-2 to TRBJ2-2; D gene ambiguous. The CDR3 runs to 14 residues. V dropped 3 bases and J dropped 2 bases, with 7 bases sitting between them. Per germline, CDR1 SGHTA and CDR2 FQGNSA. Written as DNA, the CDR3 is TGTGCCAGCAGCTTTTCCCTTAACACCGGGGAGCTGTTTTTT. This codes for CASSFSLNTGELFF. Full variable domain (remainder filled in from reference TRBV7-2 and TRBJ2-2): GAGVSQSPSNKVTEKGKDVELRCDPISGHTALYWYRQSLGQGLEFLIYFQGNSAPDKSGLPSDRFSAERTGGSVSTLTIQRTQQEDSAVYLCASSFSLNTGELFFGEGSRLTVL.

The J gene is TRBJ2-7, the V gene TRBV6-6, with 11 positions matching TRBD2. The V gene's germline CDR1 is MNHNY and CDR2 SVGAGI (reference sequence). V was pared by 5 bases and J by 10 bases, with 13 bases of the junction left unmatched. The CDR3 totals 15 residues. CDR3 sequence: CASSTLAGGMGEQYF. The CDR3 nucleotides read TGTGCCAGCAGTACTTTAGCGGGAGGGATGGGGGAACAGTACTTC.